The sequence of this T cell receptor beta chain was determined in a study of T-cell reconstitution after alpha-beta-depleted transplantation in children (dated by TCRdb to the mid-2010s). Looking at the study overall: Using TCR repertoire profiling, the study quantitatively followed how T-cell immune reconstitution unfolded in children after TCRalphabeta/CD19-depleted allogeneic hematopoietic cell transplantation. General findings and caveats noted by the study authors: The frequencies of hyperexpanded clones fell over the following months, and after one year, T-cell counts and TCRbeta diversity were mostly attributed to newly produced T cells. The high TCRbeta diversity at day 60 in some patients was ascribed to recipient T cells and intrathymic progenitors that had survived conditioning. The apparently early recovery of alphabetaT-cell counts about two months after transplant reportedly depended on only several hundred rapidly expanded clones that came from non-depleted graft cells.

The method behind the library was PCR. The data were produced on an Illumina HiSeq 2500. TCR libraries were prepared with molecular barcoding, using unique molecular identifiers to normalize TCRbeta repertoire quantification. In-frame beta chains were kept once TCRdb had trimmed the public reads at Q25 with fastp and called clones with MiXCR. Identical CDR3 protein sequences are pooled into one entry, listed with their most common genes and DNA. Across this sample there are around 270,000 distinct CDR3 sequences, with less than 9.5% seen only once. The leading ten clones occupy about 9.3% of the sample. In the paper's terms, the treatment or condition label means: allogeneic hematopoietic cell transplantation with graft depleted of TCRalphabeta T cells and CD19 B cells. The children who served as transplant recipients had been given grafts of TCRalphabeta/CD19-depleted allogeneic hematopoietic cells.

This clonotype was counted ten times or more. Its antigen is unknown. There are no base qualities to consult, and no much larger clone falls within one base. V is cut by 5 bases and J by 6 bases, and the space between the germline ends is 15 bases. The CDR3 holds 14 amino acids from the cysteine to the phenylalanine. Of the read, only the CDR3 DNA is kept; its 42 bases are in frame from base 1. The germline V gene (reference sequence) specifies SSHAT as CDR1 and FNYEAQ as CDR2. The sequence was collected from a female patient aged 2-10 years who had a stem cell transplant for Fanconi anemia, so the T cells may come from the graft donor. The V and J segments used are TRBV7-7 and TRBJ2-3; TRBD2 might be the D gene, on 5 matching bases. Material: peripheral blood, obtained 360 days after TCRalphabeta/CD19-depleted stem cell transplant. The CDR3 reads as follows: CASSLTMGGDTQYF. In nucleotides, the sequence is TGTGCCAGCAGCCTCACCATGGGCGGGGATACGCAGTATTTT. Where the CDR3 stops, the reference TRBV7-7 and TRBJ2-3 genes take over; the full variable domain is GAGVSQSPRYKVTKRGQDVTLRCDPISSHATLYWYQQALGQGPEFLTYFNYEAQPDKSGLPSDRFSAERPEGSISTLTIQRTEQRDSAMYRCASSLTMGGDTQYFGPGTRLTVL.